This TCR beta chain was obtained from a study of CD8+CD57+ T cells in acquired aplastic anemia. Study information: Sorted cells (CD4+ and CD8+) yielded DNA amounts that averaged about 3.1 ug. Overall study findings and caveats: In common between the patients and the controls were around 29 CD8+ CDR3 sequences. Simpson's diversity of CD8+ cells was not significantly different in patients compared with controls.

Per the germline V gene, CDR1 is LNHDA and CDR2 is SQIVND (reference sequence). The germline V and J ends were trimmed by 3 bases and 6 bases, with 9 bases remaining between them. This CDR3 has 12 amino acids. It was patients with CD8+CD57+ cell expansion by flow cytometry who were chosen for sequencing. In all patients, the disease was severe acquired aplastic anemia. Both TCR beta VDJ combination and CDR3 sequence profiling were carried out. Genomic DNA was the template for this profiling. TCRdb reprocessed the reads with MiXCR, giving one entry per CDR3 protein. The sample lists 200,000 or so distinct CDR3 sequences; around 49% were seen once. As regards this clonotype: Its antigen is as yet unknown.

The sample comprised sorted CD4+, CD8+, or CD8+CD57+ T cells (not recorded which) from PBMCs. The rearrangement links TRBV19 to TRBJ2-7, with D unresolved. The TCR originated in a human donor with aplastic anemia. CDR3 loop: CASSMDPSEQYF. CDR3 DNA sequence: TGTGCCAGTAGTATGGACCCCAGCGAGCAGTACTTC.